This TCR beta chain came from a study of CD8 T cells in Susac syndrome. Random hexamers were used to reverse transcribe roughly 0.45 to 1 ug of RNA. Across 54 Vbeta and 13 Jbeta, TCR beta CDR3 was amplified with immunoSEQ multiplex PCR. MiXCR, applied by TCRdb to the immunoSEQ multiplex PCR reads, yields one record per CDR3 protein. The sample has around 300,000 distinct CDR3 sequences, just over 90% seen once. The sequenced sample consisted of CD4+ T cells from PBMCs. This clonotype originated in a human donor with multiple sclerosis.

CDR3 protein: CASSLESAGFSNQPQHF. CDR3 bases: TGTGCCAGCAGCTTAGAATCCGCGGGGTTTAGCAATCAGCCCCAGCATTTT. The J gene is TRBJ1-5, the V gene TRBV7-2; D is unresolved. Germline CDR1 reads SGHTA; CDR2 reads FQGNSA. The V and J ends lost 1 base and 0 bases respectively, with 13 bases between them. This CDR3 spans 17 amino acids.